Detailed here is one T cell receptor (beta chain). Only a few counts were recorded for this clonotype. The clone's antigen remains unknown. Qualities for individual bases were not recorded, and no much larger clone is one base off. This sample was taken from a study of T cells in Graves' hyperthyroidism and ophthalmopathy (dated by TCRdb to about 2019). Context from the whole study: TCR V-J signatures able to tell the groups apart were searched for in a discovery cohort of 100 patients, of whom around 42 had Graves' ophthalmopathy and around 58 had stable Graves' hyperthyroidism. Prospective prediction of ophthalmopathy was tested in an independent validation cohort of 18 to 20 hyperthyroidism patients and 17 patients who later progressed to ophthalmopathy. The approximately 100 discovery patients were randomly divided into training and test sets at a 7:3 ratio. The study also compared thyroid tissue and blood T-cell repertoires from more than five Graves' hyperthyroidism patients. Once sampling was done, hyperthyroidism patients were given methimazole at a starting dose of 30 mg daily, whereas ophthalmopathy patients were given high-dose intravenous methylprednisolone. The paper describes TCR Vbeta CDR3 sequencing of 120 to 150 peripheral blood samples, made up of 43 ophthalmopathy patients, 70 to 75 hyperthyroidism patients and approximately 17 progressor patients.

The TCR beta CDR3 regions were amplified from RNA transcripts. A first-round RT-PCR of the TCR CDR3 used the HTBI primer set with the Qiagen OneStep RT-PCR kit. Libraries were constructed in a second round of multiplex PCR, after which size selection and purification were carried out. Paired-end sequencing of the libraries was performed with 100 bp reads on an Illumina HiSeq2000. On the authors' methods: SOAPnuke was used to process the raw data, with reads discarded if the reads contained adapters or uncalled bases, had a mean Phred below 15, or lacked an exact constant-primer or identifier match. COPE v1.2.5 was used to merge high-quality paired reads, and clonotypes were defined as unique nucleotide sequences. MiTCR v1.1 was used to align clonotypes to the IMGT TRBV, TRBD and TRBJ reference segments. Analysis was restricted to V-J combinations with a frequency above 0.0001, which covered roughly 99% of repertoires. A TCS score was defined as the ratio between F50 (clonal expansion) and ExV (chaos), using BLOSUM62-based TCRdist between CDR3 peptides within each V-J. Welch's t-statistics and random forest reduced around 550 V-J features to 13, which were used in a naive Bayes classifier (R e1071). Thyroid-blood repertoire similarity was quantified with the Morisita-Horn index. TCRdb passed the public sequencing reads through fastp at Q25 and MiXCR, retaining productive beta sequences. Each record represents a unique CDR3 protein, reported with the most common genes and DNA among its rows. These V and J calls rely on TCRdb rather than the paper's analysis. The sample table contains more than 500,000 distinct CDR3 sequences; only one count was recorded for 40% to 50% of them. About 43% of the sample rests with the top ten.

Any patient with an uncontrolled infection, another autoimmune disease, pregnancy or lactation was excluded. Diagnoses were based on clinical symptoms, serum thyroxine and TRAb, thyroid ultrasound and orbital computed tomography. Trizol reagent was used to extract total RNA, and RNA quality was then checked on an Agilent 2100 Bioanalyzer. Overall results and qualifications from the work: A model built on a 13 V-J signature distinguished ophthalmopathy from stable hyperthyroidism, reaching roughly 88% sensitivity and approximately 81% specificity in cross-validation and 80%/75% in testing. In validation, the model predicted progression to ophthalmopathy with around 71% sensitivity and about 73% specificity, a median of approximately 6.5 months before onset. Blood samples also contained most of the expanded thyroid clonotypes (frequency above 0.001), which suggests that blood repertoires may reflect thyroid immune responses. No statistical method was used to fix the sample size in advance, and group allocation was not hidden from the investigators.

The source of this sequence is an adult woman with Graves' disease, either hyperthyroidism or ophthalmopathy (not recorded which). The sample was peripheral blood or thyroid tissue (not recorded which).

The nucleotide sequence reads TGTGCCAGCACCAACTTGCGGGGGCGCACCGGGGAGCTGTTTTTT. The translation is CASTNLRGRTGELFF. The chain is made from TRBV7-6 and TRBJ2-2, with TRBD2 perhaps the D gene, on 7 matching bases. CDR1 and CDR2, looked up from the germline V gene, are SGHVS and FNYEAQ. V sheds 7 bases and J sheds 4 bases, leaving 16 bases between their ends. The CDR3 covers 15 residues, taking in both the cysteine and the phenylalanine. Left in the record is the CDR3 DNA by itself, 45 bases read in frame from the first base.